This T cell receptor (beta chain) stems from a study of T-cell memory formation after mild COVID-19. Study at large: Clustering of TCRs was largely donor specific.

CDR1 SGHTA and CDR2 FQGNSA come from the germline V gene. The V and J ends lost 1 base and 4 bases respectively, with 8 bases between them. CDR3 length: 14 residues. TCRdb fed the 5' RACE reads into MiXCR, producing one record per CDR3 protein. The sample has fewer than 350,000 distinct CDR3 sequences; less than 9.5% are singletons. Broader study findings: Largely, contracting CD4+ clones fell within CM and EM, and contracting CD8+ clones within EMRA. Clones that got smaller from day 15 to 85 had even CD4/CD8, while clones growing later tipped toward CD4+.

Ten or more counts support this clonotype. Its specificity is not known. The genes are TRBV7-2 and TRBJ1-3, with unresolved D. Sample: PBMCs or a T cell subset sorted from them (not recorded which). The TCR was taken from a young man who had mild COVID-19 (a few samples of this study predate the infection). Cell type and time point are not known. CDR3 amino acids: CASSLVDRGNTIYF. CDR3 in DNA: TGTGCCAGCAGCTTAGTGGATAGGGGAAACACCATATATTTT.